A single sample gave rise to the 8 T cell receptor beta chains below, sequenced in a study of T cell responses to AZD1222 COVID-19 vaccine. The repertoire was sequenced with immunoSEQ multiplex PCR; TCRdb's copy has only in-frame clones and lacks some. The data hold 95,000 to 110,000 clones, with 88% observed a single time. This specimen was peripheral blood, taken on day 0 of AZD1222 vaccination. Receptors were obtained from an adult in good health.

The V gene is TRBV28, the J gene TRBJ2-7; the D is unclear. The CDR3 consists of 13 residues. Germline V CDR1 and CDR2: MDHEN, SYDVKM. V dropped 2 bases and J dropped 0 bases, with 5 bases sitting between them. This chain's CDR3 is CASSLPSSYEQYF. DNA of the CDR3: TGTGCCAGCAGTTTACCGAGCTCCTACGAGCAGTACTTC.

The chain is built from TRBV28 and TRBJ1-5; D gene ambiguous. Germline CDR1 MDHEN, CDR2 SYDVKM. V was trimmed by 4 bases and J by 9 bases, leaving 16 bases between them. This CDR3 contains 14 residues. The CDR3 DNA is TGTGCCAGCAGTTGGAGCCCATCTATGGGGCCCCAGCATTTT. As protein: CASSWSPSMGPQHF.

The J gene is TRBJ1-2, the V gene TRBV28; D is unresolved. The V gene lost 2 bases and the J gene lost 8 bases, with 9 bases spanning the gap. Germline-derived CDR1 and CDR2 are MDHEN and SYDVKM. The CDR3 has 12 residues. The CDR3 here is CASSLGEYGYTF. CDR3 coding DNA: TGTGCCAGCAGTTTAGGGGAATACGGCTACACCTTC.

The rearrangement uses TRBV7-2 and TRBJ1-3, with no clear D. CDR1 is SGHTA and CDR2 is FQGNSA in the germline V gene. This CDR3 region has 15 residues. The V end lost 2 bases, the J end lost 1 base, and 9 bases lay between the germline ends. CDR3 loop: CASSLTVISGNTIYF. CDR3 sequence (DNA): TGTGCCAGCAGCTTAACCGTTATATCTGGAAACACCATATATTTT.

The chain joins TRBV7-2 to TRBJ2-1; TRBD2 matches 8 bases. This CDR3 has 16 amino acids. The V gene's germline CDR1 is SGHTA and CDR2 FQGNSA. J gave up 5 bases and V 0 bases, and 6 bases lay outside the gene matches. The CDR3 coding sequence is TGTGCCAGCAGCTTAGCGTCCGGGAGGGGGAACAATGAGCAGTTCTTC. It codes for CASSLASGRGNNEQFF.

The gene calls are TRBV5-1 and TRBJ1-2; D is possibly TRBD1 (6 bases). The CDR3 contains 15 residues. Trimming removed 1 base from V and 2 bases from J, with 12 bases in between. CDR1 is SGHRS, CDR2 YFSETQ, per germline. The CDR3 DNA is TGCGCCAGCAGCTTGTCGACAGGACTCAACTATGGCTACACCTTC. It codes for CASSLSTGLNYGYTF.

The sample holds a few counts of this clone. The chain combines TRBV6-6 with TRBJ2-2; D gene uncertain. Trimming pared 2 bases from V and 1 base from J, leaving 11 bases between. Germline V gives CDR1 MNHNY, CDR2 SVGAGI (reference sequence). This CDR3 comprises 16 residues. As DNA, the CDR3 is TGTGCCAGCAGTTACAAGTCTCCAGGGAACACCGGGGAGCTGTTTTTT. This encodes CASSYKSPGNTGELFF.

The chain carries TRBV19 and TRBJ1-1, with TRBD1 matching over 7 bases. Losses at the gene ends were 7 bases for V and 4 bases for J; bases not matched to a gene: 9. The V gene's germline CDR1 is LNHDA and CDR2 SQIVND (reference sequence). This CDR3 spans 14 amino acids. Here the CDR3 reads CASKRRQGGTEAFF. The CDR3 DNA sequence: TGTGCCAGTAAGCGAAGACAGGGCGGCACTGAAGCTTTCTTT.